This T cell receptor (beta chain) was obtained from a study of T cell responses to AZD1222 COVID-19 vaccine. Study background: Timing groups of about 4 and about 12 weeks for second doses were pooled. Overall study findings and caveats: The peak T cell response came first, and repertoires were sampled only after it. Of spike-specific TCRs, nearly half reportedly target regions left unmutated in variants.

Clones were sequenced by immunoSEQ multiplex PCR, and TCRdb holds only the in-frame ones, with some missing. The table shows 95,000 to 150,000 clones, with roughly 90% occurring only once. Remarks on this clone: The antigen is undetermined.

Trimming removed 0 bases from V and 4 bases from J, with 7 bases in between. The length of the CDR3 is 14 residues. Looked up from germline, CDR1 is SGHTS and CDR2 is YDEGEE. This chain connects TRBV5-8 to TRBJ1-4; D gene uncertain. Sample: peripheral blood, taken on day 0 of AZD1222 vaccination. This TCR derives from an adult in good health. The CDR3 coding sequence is TGTGCCAGCAGCTTGGTGGGAGTTAATGAAAAACTGTTTTTT. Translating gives CASSLVGVNEKLFF.